This T cell receptor (beta chain) was documented in a study of blood T cell repertoires in COVID-19. V lost 2 bases and J lost 6, with 11 bases in between. This CDR3 has 13 amino acids. Per the germline V gene, CDR1 is SGHNT and CDR2 is YYREEE (reference sequence). The protocol was immunoSEQ multiplex PCR, while the TCRdb copy is restricted to in-frame clones and leaves out a portion. The sample lists nearly 80,000 clones; roughly 80% were seen once. The sequencing input was peripheral blood. The source is a woman aged 70-85 years with acute or convalescent COVID-19. The V and J genes are TRBV5-4 and TRBJ1-2; TRBD1 is a possible D gene (6 bases). The CDR3 nucleotides read TGTGCCAGCAGCTTACAGGGTGCTGATGGCTACACCTTC. Encoded protein: CASSLQGADGYTF.